The next 27 T cell receptor beta chains were all read from a single sample in a study of blood T cells in healthy people across ages. The second PCR ran roughly 7 to 12 cycles with a sample-barcoded 5' primer and J-beta primers. TCRdb ran MiXCR on the 5' RACE reads and lists one entry per CDR3 protein. This sample carries hundreds of thousands of distinct CDR3 sequences, approximately 67% of them seen once, and the ten largest clones take around a quarter. Sample: blood. These receptor sequences come from a man aged 25-40 years in good health.

The chain links TRBV5-1 to TRBJ1-2; no clear D gene. Deletions cut 1 base from V and 4 bases from J, with 17 bases between. The CDR3 length is 16 residues. The germline V gene has CDR1 SGHRS and CDR2 YFSETQ. The CDR3 DNA follows: TGCGCCAGCAGCTTGAAGGGTACCCCGGCTAGCTATGGCTACACCTTC. Translation gives CASSLKGTPASYGYTF.

This clonotype was counted only a few times. The CDR3 DNA reads TGTGCCATCAGTGAGTCAGGAAGAGAGACCCAGTACTTC. Translating gives CAISESGRETQYF. The rearrangement joins TRBV10-3 to TRBJ2-5; the D is unclear. Germline lookup yields CDR1 ENHRY and CDR2 SYGVKD. The CDR3 has 13 amino acids. Trimming removed 0 bases from V and 4 bases from J, with 6 bases in between.

The CDR3 reads CSASVLDSVYF. In DNA, the CDR3 is TGCAGTGCTAGCGTTCTGGACAGTGTGTACTTC. The genes are TRBV20-1 and TRBJ2-7, with D perhaps matching TRBD1 (6 bases). V was cut by 3 bases and J by 12 bases, with 15 bases left in between. The V gene's germline CDR1 is DFQATT and CDR2 SNEGSKA (reference sequence). The CDR3 totals 11 residues.

This rearrangement joins TRBV29-1 to TRBJ1-2, with a tentative D call TRBD1 (5 bases). Looked up from germline, CDR1 is SQVTM and CDR2 is ANQGSEA. The ends were cut back, 6 bases at V and 3 bases at J, with 17 bases in the middle. The CDR3 contains 14 residues. DNA of the CDR3: TGCAGCGTCGCATCCGGGGGTCGGGACTATGGCTACACCTTC. Protein product: CSVASGGRDYGYTF. Drawing the rest from reference TRBV29-1 and TRBJ1-2, the complete variable domain is SAVISQKPSRDICQRGTSLTIQCQVDSQVTMMFWYRQQPGQSLTLIATANQGSEATYESGFVIDKFPISRPNLTFSTLTVSNMSPEDSSIYLCSVASGGRDYGYTFGSGTRLTVV.

This clonotype came up a few times. The genes are TRBV20-1 and TRBJ2-7; D not resolved. Trimming cost V 0 bases and J 2 bases, with 11 bases left between them. This CDR3 has 14 residues. The germline V gene encodes CDR1 DFQATT and CDR2 SNEGSKA (reference sequence). CDR3 bases: TGCAGTGCTAGAGAGTGGCAGGTGACCTACGAGCAGTACTTC. Translation gives CSAREWQVTYEQYF.

In DNA, the CDR3 is TGTGCCAGCAGCCAAGATCCCCCTAGCGGGGGAAGCTTAGAGACCCAGTTCTTC. This encodes CASSQDPPSGGSLETQFF. This sequence joins TRBV3-1 and TRBJ2-1; 10 bases are a match to TRBD2. The V and J ends lost 0 bases and 13 bases, in that order; junction bases with no gene match: 18. CDR3 size: 18 residues. Germline CDR1 LGHDT, CDR2 YNNKEL (reference sequence).

V usage is TRBV7-9 and J usage is TRBJ1-1; tentatively, D is TRBD1 (6 bases). The ends were cut back, 7 bases at V and 5 bases at J, with 14 bases in the middle. From germline, CDR1 is SEHNR and CDR2 FQNEAQ (reference sequence). The CDR3 spans 13 residues. CDR3 sequence: CASTNRAGTEAFF. As DNA, the CDR3 is TGTGCCAGCACCAACAGGGCAGGGACTGAAGCTTTCTTT.

This clonotype was observed a few times. The V call is TRBV2, the J call TRBJ1-5, with D possibly matching TRBD1 (5 bases). Germline V CDR1 and CDR2: SNHLY, FYNNEI. The CDR3 is 11 amino acids. Trimming removed 2 bases from V and 15 bases from J, with 11 bases in between. CDR3 loop: CASSEPGTPHF. CDR3 nucleotide sequence: TGTGCCAGCAGTGAACCGGGGACCCCGCATTTT.

The J gene is TRBJ2-4, the V gene TRBV5-8; D is uncertain. V lost 1 base and J lost 0, with 8 bases in between. CDR3 size: 15 residues. Germline V gene data show CDR1 as SGHTS and CDR2 as YDEGEE. As DNA, the CDR3 is TGTGCCAGCAGCTTGAACAGCCTAGCCAAAAACATTCAGTACTTC. This codes for CASSLNSLAKNIQYF.

The chain uses TRBV29-1 and TRBJ1-4; no clear D gene. Germline CDR1 and CDR2: SQVTM and ANQGSEA. Trimming took 7 bases from V and 6 from J, leaving 15 bases between them. The CDR3 contains 13 residues. The DNA for the CDR3 is TGCAGCGCTGCACCTCGGGCCCATGAAAAACTGTTTTTT. Residues: CSAAPRAHEKLFF.

This chain connects TRBV7-2 to TRBJ2-5; D remains ambiguous. This CDR3 contains 13 residues. In germline, CDR1 is SGHTA, CDR2 FQGNSA. V lost 5 bases and J 4 bases, leaving 11 bases between the germline ends. The CDR3 coding sequence is TGTGCCAGCAGCCCTTCCCTGACAGAGACCCAGTACTTC. Its protein product is CASSPSLTETQYF. The variable domain in full, with the rest retrieved from reference TRBV7-2 and TRBJ2-5, is GAGVSQSPSNKVTEKGKDVELRCDPISGHTALYWYRQSLGQGLEFLIYFQGNSAPDKSGLPSDRFSAERTGGSVSTLTIQRTQQEDSAVYLCASSPSLTETQYFGPGTRLLVL.

The chain couples TRBV7-2 to TRBJ1-5; D is ambiguous. The germline V gene has CDR1 SGHTA and CDR2 FQGNSA. The CDR3 has 15 residues. V lost 0 bases, J lost 0 bases, and 6 bases lay in between. For the CDR3, the DNA is TGTGCCAGCAGCTTAGCAACTTTTAGCAATCAGCCCCAGCATTTT. Translated, it gives CASSLATFSNQPQHF.

This rearrangement joins TRBV6-5 to TRBJ2-3, with a possible D match to TRBD2 (6 bases). Germline V CDR1 and CDR2: MNHEY, SVGAGI. Trimming pared 5 bases from V and 3 bases from J, leaving 12 bases between. The CDR3 totals 14 residues. CDR3 sequence: CASSEPGETDTQYF. The CDR3 nucleotides are TGTGCCAGCAGTGAACCGGGGGAAACAGATACGCAGTATTTT.

The V gene is TRBV4-3, the J gene TRBJ1-2, with D unresolved. Germline assignment: CDR1 LGHNA and CDR2 YSLEER. The CDR3 loop spans 16 amino acids. V lost 0 bases and J lost 1, with 12 bases in between. DNA for the CDR3: TGCGCCAGCAGCCAAGATTATCCAGAGAATAACTATGGCTACACCTTC. Translation gives CASSQDYPENNYGYTF.

In its sample, this clonotype was seen once. V is TRBV7-9 and J is TRBJ2-7; TRBD1 agrees at 9 bases. Germline V gene sequence: CDR1 SEHNR, CDR2 FQNEAQ (reference sequence). The CDR3 runs 15 residues. Unmatched junction bases numbered 6, after V lost 5 bases and J lost 1 base. As DNA, the CDR3 is TGTGCCAGCAGCGTAGGGACAGGGCTTTCCTACGAGCAGTACTTC. Encoded protein: CASSVGTGLSYEQYF.

The V call is TRBV29-1, the J call TRBJ2-7; D is unresolved. Germline CDR1 SQVTM, CDR2 ANQGSEA. This CDR3 spans 11 amino acids. V was shortened by 4 bases and J by 0 bases, with 4 bases between the two germline ends. The CDR3 is CSVGLSYEQYF. The CDR3, as DNA: TGCAGCGTTGGGCTCTCCTACGAGCAGTACTTC.

This sequence joins TRBV5-4 and TRBJ2-1; 7 bases are shared with TRBD2. The V segment lost 6 bases and the J segment 8 bases; nucleotides outside the gene matches: 11. The CDR3 sequence is 14 residues long. Germline V gene sequence: CDR1 SGHNT, CDR2 YYREEE (reference sequence). The CDR3 protein is CASTLSGAVDEQFF. In DNA, the CDR3 is TGTGCCAGCACCTTAAGCGGGGCGGTGGATGAGCAGTTCTTC.

This clonotype was counted between two and nine times. This rearrangement joins TRBV20-1 to TRBJ2-1; tentatively, D is TRBD2 (7 bases). Trimming left V 4 bases short and J 7 bases short, with 17 bases between. This CDR3 has 14 amino acids. Germline assignment: CDR1 DFQATT and CDR2 SNEGSKA (reference sequence). The CDR3 nucleotides are TGCAGTGCTAATGGGGGGGGCGACATTAATGAGCAGTTCTTC. It translates to CSANGGGDINEQFF.

J is TRBJ1-1 and V is TRBV20-1, with D unresolved. The CDR3 spans 13 residues. Germline-derived CDR1 and CDR2 are DFQATT and SNEGSKA (reference sequence). The V end lost 6 bases, the J end lost 4 bases, and 15 bases lay between the germline ends. The CDR3 here is CSALGPVSTEAFF. The CDR3 nucleotides read TGCAGTGCCCTCGGCCCCGTCAGCACTGAAGCTTTCTTT.

This clonotype was counted a single time. The chain combines TRBV5-1 with TRBJ2-6, with D unclear. CDR3 length: 20 amino acids. The V and J ends lost 4 bases and 0 bases respectively, with 23 bases between them. CDR1 and CDR2 from the germline V gene are SGHRS and YFSETQ. Here the CDR3 DNA reads TGCGCCAGCAGCCAAGATCCGGGTCCTCCCATTAGCTCTGGGGCCAACGTCCTGACTTTC. This sequence encodes CASSQDPGPPISSGANVLTF.

The chain has TRBV20-1 and TRBJ1-5; 8 nucleotides match TRBD1. Per germline, CDR1 DFQATT and CDR2 SNEGSKA (reference sequence). V lost 3 bases, J lost 1 base, and 8 bases stayed unmatched. The CDR3 consists of 16 residues. CDR3 sequence reads: CSASAGGARSNQPQHF. The CDR3 DNA sequence: TGCAGTGCTAGCGCAGGGGGCGCTCGGAGCAATCAGCCCCAGCATTTT.

The gene calls are TRBV12-3 or TRBV12-4 and TRBJ2-5; weak D call: TRBD1 (6 bases). V was shortened by 2 bases and J by 1 base, with 11 bases between the two germline ends. This CDR3 region has 15 residues. CDR3 DNA: TGTGCCAGCAGTTTATCCAGGGGACCCCAAGAGACCCAGTACTTC. It encodes CASSLSRGPQETQYF.

This clonotype was recorded only once. The chain is built from TRBV7-9 and TRBJ2-1; D may be TRBD2 (6 bases). Trimming removed 1 base from V and 6 bases from J, with 16 bases in between. The germline gives CDR1 SEHNR, CDR2 FQNEAQ (reference sequence). This CDR3 is 16 amino acids long. The CDR3 protein is CASSLVTGTATNEQFF. CDR3 DNA sequence: TGTGCCAGCAGCTTAGTTACCGGGACTGCAACCAATGAGCAGTTCTTC.

This clonotype was recorded a few times. The J gene is TRBJ2-3, the V gene TRBV29-1; no reliable D call. Germline loops: CDR1 SQVTM, CDR2 ANQGSEA. There are 14 residues in the CDR3. With 6 bases removed from V and 4 bases from J, the gap between germline ends came to 17 bases. The CDR3 loop is CSVPTLGGPDTQYF. The CDR3 DNA reads TGCAGCGTCCCGACCTTGGGCGGCCCAGATACGCAGTATTTT.

This sequence joins TRBV28 and TRBJ2-5; possible D gene TRBD2, 5 bases. CDR1 and CDR2 from the germline V gene are MDHEN and SYDVKM. The CDR3 covers 15 residues. Between the trimmed V and J ends, which lost 3 bases and 4 bases, there was a span of 15 bases. CDR3 residues: CASSFGAGVRETQYF. As DNA, the CDR3 is TGTGCCAGCAGTTTTGGCGCCGGGGTCCGAGAGACCCAGTACTTC.

The V call is TRBV7-9, the J call TRBJ1-2; unclear D gene. From germline, CDR1 is SEHNR and CDR2 FQNEAQ (reference sequence). This CDR3 region has 13 residues. Trimming took 4 bases from V and 2 from J, leaving 8 bases between them. CDR3 protein: CASSYGRNYGYTF. The CDR3 coding sequence is TGTGCCAGCAGCTACGGCAGGAACTATGGCTACACCTTC.

The V and J genes are TRBV9 and TRBJ2-1, with 11 bases fitting TRBD2. This CDR3 has 15 amino acids. With V trimmed by 2 bases and J by 6 bases, 4 bases remained unmatched. Looked up from germline, CDR1 is SGDLS and CDR2 is YYNGEE. CDR3 protein: CASSVAGTSGNEQFF. As DNA, the CDR3 is TGTGCCAGCAGCGTCGCCGGGACTAGCGGCAATGAGCAGTTCTTC.